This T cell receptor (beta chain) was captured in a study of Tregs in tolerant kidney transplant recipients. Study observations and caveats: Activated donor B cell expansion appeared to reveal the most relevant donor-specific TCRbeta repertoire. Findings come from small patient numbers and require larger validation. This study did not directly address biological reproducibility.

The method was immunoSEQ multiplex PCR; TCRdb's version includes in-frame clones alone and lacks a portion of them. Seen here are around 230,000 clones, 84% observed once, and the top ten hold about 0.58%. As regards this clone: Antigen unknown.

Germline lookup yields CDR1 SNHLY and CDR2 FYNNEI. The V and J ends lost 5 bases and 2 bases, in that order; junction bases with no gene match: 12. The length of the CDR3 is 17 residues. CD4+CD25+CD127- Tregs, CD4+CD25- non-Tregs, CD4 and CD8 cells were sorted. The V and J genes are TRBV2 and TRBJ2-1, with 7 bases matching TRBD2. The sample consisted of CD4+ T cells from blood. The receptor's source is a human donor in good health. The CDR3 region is CASSSSGSSGPYNEQFF. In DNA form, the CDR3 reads TGTGCCAGCAGTTCCTCAGGGTCTAGCGGCCCCTACAATGAGCAGTTCTTC. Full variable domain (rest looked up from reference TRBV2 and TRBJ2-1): EPEVTQTPSHQVTQMGQEVILRCVPISNHLYFYWYRQILGQKVEFLVSFYNNEISEKSEIFDDQFSVERPDGSNFTLKIRSTKLEDSAMYFCASSSSGSSGPYNEQFFGPGTRLTVL.